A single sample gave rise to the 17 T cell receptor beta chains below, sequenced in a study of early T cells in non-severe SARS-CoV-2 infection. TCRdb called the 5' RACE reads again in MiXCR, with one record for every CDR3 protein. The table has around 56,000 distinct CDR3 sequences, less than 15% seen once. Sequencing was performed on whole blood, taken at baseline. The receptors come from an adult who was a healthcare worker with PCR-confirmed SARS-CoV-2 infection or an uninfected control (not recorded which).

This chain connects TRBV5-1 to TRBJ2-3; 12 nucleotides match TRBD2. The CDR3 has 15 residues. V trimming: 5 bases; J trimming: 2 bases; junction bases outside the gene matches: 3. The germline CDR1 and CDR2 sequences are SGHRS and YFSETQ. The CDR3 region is CASSRTSGATDTQYF. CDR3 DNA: TGCGCCAGCAGTCGGACTAGCGGGGCCACAGATACGCAGTATTTT.

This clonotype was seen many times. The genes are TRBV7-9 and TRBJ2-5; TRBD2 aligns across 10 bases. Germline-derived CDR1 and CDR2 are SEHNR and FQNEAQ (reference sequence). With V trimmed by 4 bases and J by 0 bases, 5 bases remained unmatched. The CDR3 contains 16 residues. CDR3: CASSSPSGSDQETQYF. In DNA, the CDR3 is TGTGCCAGCAGCTCTCCTAGCGGGAGCGACCAAGAGACCCAGTACTTC.

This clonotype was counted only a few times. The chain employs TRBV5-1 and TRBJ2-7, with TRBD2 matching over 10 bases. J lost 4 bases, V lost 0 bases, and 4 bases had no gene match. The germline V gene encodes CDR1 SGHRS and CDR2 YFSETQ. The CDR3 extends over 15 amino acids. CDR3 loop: CASSLAGTSAYEQYF. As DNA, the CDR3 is TGCGCCAGCAGCTTGGCGGGGACTAGCGCTTACGAGCAGTACTTC.

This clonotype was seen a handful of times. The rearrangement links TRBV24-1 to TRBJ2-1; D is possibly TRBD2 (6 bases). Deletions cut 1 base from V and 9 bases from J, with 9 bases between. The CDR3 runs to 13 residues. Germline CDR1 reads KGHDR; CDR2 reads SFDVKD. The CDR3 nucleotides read TGTGCCACCAGTGATTTACGGGGGAGTGAGCAGTTCTTC. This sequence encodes CATSDLRGSEQFF.

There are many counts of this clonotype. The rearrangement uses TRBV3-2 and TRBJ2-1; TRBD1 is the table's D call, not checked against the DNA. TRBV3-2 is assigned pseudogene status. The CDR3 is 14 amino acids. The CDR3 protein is CASSPGQGWNEQFF. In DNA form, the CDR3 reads TGTGCCAGCAGCCCCGGACAGGGATGGAATGAGCAGTTCTTC.

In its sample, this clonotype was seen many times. In nucleotides, the CDR3 is TGTGCCAGCTCACCGGGAGGTTCCTACAATGAGCAGTTCTTC. Translating it yields CASSPGGSYNEQFF. The V call is TRBV18, the J call TRBJ2-1; D possibly corresponds to TRBD2 (6 bases). Germline CDR1 reads KGHSH; CDR2 reads LQKENI. The CDR3 runs to 14 residues. V was pared by 3 bases and J by 1 base, with 7 bases between.

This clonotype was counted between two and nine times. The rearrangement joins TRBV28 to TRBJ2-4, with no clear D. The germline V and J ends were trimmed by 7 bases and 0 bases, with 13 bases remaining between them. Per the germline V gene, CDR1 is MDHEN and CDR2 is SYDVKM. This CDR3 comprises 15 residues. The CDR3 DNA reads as TGTGCCAGCAAGACCCGTAGGGTAGCCAAAAACATTCAGTACTTC. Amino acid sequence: CASKTRRVAKNIQYF.

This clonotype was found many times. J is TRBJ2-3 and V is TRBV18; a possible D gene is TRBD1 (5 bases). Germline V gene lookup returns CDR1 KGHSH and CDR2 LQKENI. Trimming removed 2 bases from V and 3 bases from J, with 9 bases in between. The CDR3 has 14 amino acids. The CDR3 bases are TGTGCCAGCTCACCAACGGCAGGGACAGATACGCAGTATTTT. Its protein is CASSPTAGTDTQYF.

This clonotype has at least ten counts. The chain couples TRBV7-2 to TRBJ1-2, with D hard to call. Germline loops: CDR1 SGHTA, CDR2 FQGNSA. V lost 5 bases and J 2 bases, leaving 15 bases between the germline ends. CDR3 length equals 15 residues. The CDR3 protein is CASSPSTGSNYGYTF. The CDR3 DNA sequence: TGTGCCAGCAGCCCGAGTACTGGGTCCAACTATGGCTACACCTTC.

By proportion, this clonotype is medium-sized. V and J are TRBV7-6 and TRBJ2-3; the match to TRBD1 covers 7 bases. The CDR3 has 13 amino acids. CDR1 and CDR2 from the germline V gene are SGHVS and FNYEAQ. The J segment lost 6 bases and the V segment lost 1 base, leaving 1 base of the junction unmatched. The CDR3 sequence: CASSLVGGDTQYF. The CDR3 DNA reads TGTGCCAGCAGCTTAGTAGGGGGCGATACGCAGTATTTT. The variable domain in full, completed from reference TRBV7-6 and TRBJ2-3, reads GAGVSQSPRYKVTKRGQDVALRCDPISGHVSLYWYRQALGQGPEFLTYFNYEAQQDKSGLPNDRFSAERPEGSISTLTIQRTEQRDSAMYRCASSLVGGDTQYFGPGTRLTVL.

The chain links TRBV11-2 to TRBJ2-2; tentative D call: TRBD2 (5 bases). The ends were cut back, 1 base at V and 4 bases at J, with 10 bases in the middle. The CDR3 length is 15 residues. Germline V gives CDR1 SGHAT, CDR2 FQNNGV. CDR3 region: CASSLAGWSTGELFF. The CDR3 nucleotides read TGTGCCAGCAGCTTAGCGGGATGGAGCACCGGGGAGCTGTTTTTT.

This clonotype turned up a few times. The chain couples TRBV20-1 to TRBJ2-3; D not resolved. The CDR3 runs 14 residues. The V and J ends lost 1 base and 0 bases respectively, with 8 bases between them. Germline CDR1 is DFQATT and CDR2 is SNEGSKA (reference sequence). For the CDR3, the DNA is TGCAGTGCTAGAGGAGTATTTAGCACAGATACGCAGTATTTT. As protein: CSARGVFSTDTQYF.

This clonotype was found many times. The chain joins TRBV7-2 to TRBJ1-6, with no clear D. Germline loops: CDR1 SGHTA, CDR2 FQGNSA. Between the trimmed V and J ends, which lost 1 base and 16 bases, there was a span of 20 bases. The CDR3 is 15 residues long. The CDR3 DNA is TGTGCCAGCAGCTTAGAGGAGACGAGGCTTTTTCCTCTCCACTTT. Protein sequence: CASSLEETRLFPLHF.

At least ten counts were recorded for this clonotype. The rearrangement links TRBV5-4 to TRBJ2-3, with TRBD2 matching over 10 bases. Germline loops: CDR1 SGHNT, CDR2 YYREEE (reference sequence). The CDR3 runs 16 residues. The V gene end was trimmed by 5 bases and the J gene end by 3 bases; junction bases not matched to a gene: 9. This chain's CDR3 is CASRAAGTSVTDTQYF. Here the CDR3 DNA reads TGTGCCAGCAGAGCCGCCGGGACTAGCGTGACAGATACGCAGTATTTT.

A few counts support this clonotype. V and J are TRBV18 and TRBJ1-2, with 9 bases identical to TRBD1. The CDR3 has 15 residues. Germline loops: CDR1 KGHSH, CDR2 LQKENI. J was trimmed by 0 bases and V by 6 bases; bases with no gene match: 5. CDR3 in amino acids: CASSPGQGTNYGYTF. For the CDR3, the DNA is TGTGCCAGCTCCCCCGGACAGGGGACTAACTATGGCTACACCTTC.

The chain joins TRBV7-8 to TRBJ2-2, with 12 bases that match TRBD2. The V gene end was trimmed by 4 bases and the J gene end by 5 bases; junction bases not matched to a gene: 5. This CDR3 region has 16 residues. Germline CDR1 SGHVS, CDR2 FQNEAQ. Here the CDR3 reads CASSWRLAGVTGELFF. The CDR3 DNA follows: TGTGCCAGCAGCTGGAGACTAGCGGGAGTTACCGGGGAGCTGTTTTTT. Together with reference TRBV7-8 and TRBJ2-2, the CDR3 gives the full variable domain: GAGVSQSPRYKVAKRGQDVALRCDPISGHVSLFWYQQALGQGPEFLTYFQNEAQLDKSGLPSDRFFAERPEGSVSTLKIQRTQQEDSAVYLCASSWRLAGVTGELFFGEGSRLTVL.

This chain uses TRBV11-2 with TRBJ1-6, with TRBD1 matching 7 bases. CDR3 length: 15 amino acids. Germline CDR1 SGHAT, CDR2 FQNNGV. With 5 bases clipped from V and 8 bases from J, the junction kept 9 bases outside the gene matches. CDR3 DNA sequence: TGTGCCAGCAGCGCCTACAGGGGAAGCGATTCACCCCTCCACTTT. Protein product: CASSAYRGSDSPLHF.